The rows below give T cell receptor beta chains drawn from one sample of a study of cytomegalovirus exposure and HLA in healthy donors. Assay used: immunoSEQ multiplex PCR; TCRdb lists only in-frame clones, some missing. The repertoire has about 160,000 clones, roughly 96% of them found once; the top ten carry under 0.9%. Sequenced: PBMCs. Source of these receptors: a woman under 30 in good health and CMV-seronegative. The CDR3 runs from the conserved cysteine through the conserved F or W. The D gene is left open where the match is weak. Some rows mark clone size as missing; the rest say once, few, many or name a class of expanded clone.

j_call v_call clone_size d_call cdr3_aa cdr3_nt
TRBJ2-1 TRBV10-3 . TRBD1 CAISLIRDSSYNEQFF TGTGCCATCAGTTTGATACGGGACAGCTCCTACAATGAGCAGTTCTTC
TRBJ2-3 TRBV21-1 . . CASSDRAISTDTQYF TGTGCCAGCAGTGACAGGGCAATAAGCACAGATACGCAGTATTTT
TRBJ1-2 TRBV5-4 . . CASVPEGGGYTF TGTGCCAGCGTCCCAGAGGGAGGTGGCTACACCTTC
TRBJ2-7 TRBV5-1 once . CASSLEGTSYEQYF TGCGCCAGCAGCTTGGAAGGGACAAGCTACGAGCAGTACTTC
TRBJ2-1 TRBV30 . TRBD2 CAWDGGGNEQFF TGTGCCTGGGACGGCGGGGGGAATGAGCAGTTCTTC
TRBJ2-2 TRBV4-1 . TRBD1 CASSRSRDRWTLGTGELFF TGCGCCAGCAGCCGCTCCCGGGACAGGTGGACGTTGGGGACCGGGGAGCTGTTTTTT
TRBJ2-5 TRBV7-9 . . CASSPRSPSGETQYF TGTGCCAGCAGCCCACGGAGCCCATCCGGGGAGACCCAGTACTTC
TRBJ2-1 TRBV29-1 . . CSVEWREQFF TGCAGCGTTGAATGGAGAGAGCAGTTCTTC
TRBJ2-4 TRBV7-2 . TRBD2 CASSLTSLDNIQYF TGTGCCAGCAGCTTGACTAGCCTCGACAACATTCAGTACTTC
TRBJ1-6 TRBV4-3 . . CASSQNSGQGFSYNSPLHF TGCGCCAGCAGCCAGAATTCGGGTCAGGGTTTCTCCTATAATTCACCCCTCCACTTT
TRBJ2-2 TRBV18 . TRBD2 CASSPGLAGSTGELFF TGTGCCAGCTCACCAGGACTAGCGGGGTCTACCGGGGAGCTGTTTTTT
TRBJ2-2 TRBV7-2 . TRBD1 CASSFRTGETGELFF TGTGCCAGCAGCTTCAGGACAGGGGAAACCGGGGAGCTGTTTTTT
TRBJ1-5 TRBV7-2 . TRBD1 CASSLGQGARSNQPQHF TGTGCCAGCAGCCTCGGACAGGGGGCAAGGAGCAATCAGCCCCAGCATTTT
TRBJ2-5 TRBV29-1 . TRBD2 CSVEGGGESETQYF TGCAGCGTTGAGGGCGGGGGTGAGTCAGAGACCCAGTACTTC
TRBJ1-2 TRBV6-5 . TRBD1 CASRPGGSDYGYTF TGTGCCAGCAGGCCAGGGGGAAGCGACTATGGCTACACCTTC
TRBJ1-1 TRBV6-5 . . CASSPTRGGHTEAFF TGTGCCAGCAGTCCCACGCGGGGAGGGCATACTGAAGCTTTCTTT